What follows are 19 T cell receptor beta chains derived from one specimen sequenced in a study of blood T cells in healthy people across ages. Primed by a sample-barcoded 5' primer and a J-beta primer mix, a second PCR proceeded for 7 to 11 cycles. MiXCR, run by TCRdb on the 5' RACE reads, gives a single entry per CDR3 protein. The sample consists of around 870,000 distinct CDR3 sequences, under 35% of them appearing once. Sequenced sample: blood. The receptors were sampled from a woman older than 75 in good health.

Worth noting for this clonotype: Being one base from a much bigger clone, this may be a read error. V and J are TRBV9 and TRBJ1-1, with 7 bases fitting TRBD1. The CDR3 sequence is 13 residues long. From germline, CDR1 is SGDLS and CDR2 YYNGEE. Unmatched junction bases numbered 1, after V lost 2 bases and J lost 3 bases. CDR3 sequence (DNA): TGTGCCAGCAGCGTCAGGGGGGACACTGAAGCTTTCTTT. This encodes CASSVRGDTEAFF.

This clonotype was seen a handful of times. This chain's CDR3 is CASSKTGAYEQYF. In DNA, the CDR3 is TGTGCCAGCAGCAAGACAGGGGCCTACGAGCAGTACTTC. The chain uses TRBV6-6 and TRBJ2-7, with 8 bases that match TRBD1. This CDR3 has 13 amino acids. Looked up from germline, CDR1 is MNHNY and CDR2 is SVGAGI (reference sequence). The trim removed 6 bases at V and 2 bases at J, leaving 3 bases unmatched.

This clonotype was seen at least ten times. The J gene is TRBJ1-2, the V gene TRBV7-8; possible D gene TRBD1, 5 bases. V lost 0 bases and J 8 bases, leaving 13 bases between the germline ends. Germline assignment: CDR1 SGHVS and CDR2 FQNEAQ. The CDR3 sequence is 14 residues long. CDR3 residues: CASSLARGIEGYTF. The CDR3 DNA reads as TGTGCCAGCAGCTTAGCGAGGGGAATCGAAGGCTACACCTTC.

This chain joins TRBV20-1 and TRBJ1-5; D is uncertain. V dropped 0 bases and J dropped 6 bases, with 9 bases sitting between them. The CDR3 has 13 amino acids. Per germline, CDR1 DFQATT and CDR2 SNEGSKA (reference sequence). The CDR3 coding sequence is TGCAGTGCTAGAGATTTGGGGATTCAGCCCCAGCATTTT. Residues: CSARDLGIQPQHF.

On this clonotype: A clone one base away is much larger, so this may be a read error. V is TRBV28 and J is TRBJ2-4; D perhaps matches TRBD2 (5 bases). The J call may be in error: the DNA end matches TRBJ2-7 better. The V gene's germline CDR1 is MDHEN and CDR2 SYDVKM. CDR3 size: 15 residues. The CDR3 DNA follows: TGTGCCAGCAGTTTATGGGCCGGAGGTGGCTACGAGCAGTACTTC. Translated, it gives CASSLWAGGGYEQYF.

This clonotype was observed a handful of times. The chain employs TRBV4-2 and TRBJ1-2; D is perhaps TRBD1 (5 bases). Trimming removed 1 base from V and 8 bases from J, with 11 bases in between. Germline CDR1 and CDR2: LGHNA and YNFKEQ. The CDR3 consists of 13 residues. CDR3 protein: CASSQGRGLGYTF. CDR3 nucleotides: TGTGCCAGCAGCCAAGGCCGGGGCTTAGGCTACACCTTC.

This clonotype was recorded at least ten times. The DNA for the CDR3 is TGTGCCAGCAGCCCACCGTTGGCTATTGGTACGCAGTATTTT. Protein: CASSPPLAIGTQYF. The chain has TRBV7-9 and TRBJ2-3, with D uncertain. The CDR3 is made up of 14 amino acids. V was clipped by 5 bases and J by 8 bases, with 17 bases between them. CDR1 is SEHNR and CDR2 is FQNEAQ in the germline V gene (reference sequence).

The CDR3 protein is CSQRDRGGQPQHF. CDR3 in DNA: TGCAGCCAGCGGGACAGGGGAGGTCAGCCCCAGCATTTT. V and J are TRBV29-1 and TRBJ1-5; 10 nucleotides align to TRBD1. Germline-derived CDR1 and CDR2 are SQVTM and ANQGSEA. CDR3 length: 13 amino acids. V lost 8 bases and J lost 6; bases outside the gene matches: 7.

This clonotype was picked up many times. The chain uses TRBV7-2 and TRBJ2-3; TRBD2 matches at 9 bases. J gave up 4 bases and V 0 bases, and 8 bases lay outside the gene matches. Germline V gene lookup returns CDR1 SGHTA and CDR2 FQGNSA. The CDR3 totals 17 residues. CDR3 DNA: TGTGCCAGCAGCTTAGCGCCGGGCGGGGGGGGTCCAGATACGCAGTATTTT. Translating it yields CASSLAPGGGGPDTQYF.

The gene calls are TRBV2 and TRBJ1-2; D may be TRBD1 (6 bases). The ends were cut back, 10 bases at V and 3 bases at J, with 18 bases in the middle. Looked up from germline, CDR1 is SNHLY and CDR2 is FYNNEI. CDR3 length: 14 residues. CDR3 sequence: CANVRGDPDYGYTF. The CDR3 DNA reads as TGTGCCAACGTGAGGGGGGATCCGGACTATGGCTACACCTTC.

This clonotype was seen at least ten times. Here the CDR3 reads CASSPPAGGPNEQFF. DNA of the CDR3: TGTGCCAGCTCACCACCCGCGGGGGGGCCCAATGAGCAGTTCTTC. The chain has TRBV18 and TRBJ2-1; TRBD2 aligns across 9 bases. CDR3 length: 15 residues. The germline gives CDR1 KGHSH, CDR2 LQKENI. J lost 6 bases, V lost 0 bases, and 3 bases had no gene match.

This clonotype was observed at least ten times. The chain joins TRBV12-3 or TRBV12-4 to TRBJ1-2, with 7 bases lining up with TRBD1. Trimming at V came to 2 bases and at J to 7 bases, leaving 4 bases not matched to a gene. This CDR3 comprises 13 residues. This CDR3 reads CASSLKGAPGYTF. The CDR3 DNA reads as TGTGCCAGCAGTTTAAAGGGGGCGCCTGGCTACACCTTC.

The chain joins TRBV20-1 to TRBJ2-5, with 10 bases matching TRBD2. Germline values: CDR1 DFQATT, CDR2 SNEGSKA (reference sequence). The CDR3 spans 14 residues. Losses at the gene ends were 2 bases for V and 5 bases for J; bases not matched to a gene: 5. The CDR3 bases are TGCAGTGCTAGACGAGCGGGGGGGCCGGAGACCCAGTACTTC. Translation: CSARRAGGPETQYF.

This clonotype appeared a few times. The CDR3 coding sequence is TGTGCCAGCAGTGAAAATTCGGGAAATTCACCCCTCCACTTT. It codes for CASSENSGNSPLHF. This chain connects TRBV2 to TRBJ1-6, with D hard to call. CDR1 and CDR2 (germline): SNHLY, FYNNEI. The CDR3 length is 14 residues. The germline V and J ends were trimmed by 2 bases and 7 bases, with 9 bases remaining between them.

This clonotype was detected ten times or more. The chain couples TRBV21-1 to TRBJ2-5; TRBD1 reflects the table's D call only, with no check against the DNA. TRBV21-1 is given as a pseudogene. CDR3 size: 19 residues. This chain's CDR3 is CASSKSAPQAGAHRETQYF. CDR3 bases: TGTGCCAGCAGCAAAAGTGCCCCCCAAGCGGGTGCTCATCGGGAGACCCAGTACTTC.

This clonotype was seen a handful of times. V gene TRBV3-1 combines with J gene TRBJ1-1, with D perhaps TRBD1 (5 bases). This CDR3 has 11 amino acids. Germline CDR1 and CDR2: LGHDT and YNNKEL (reference sequence). The V gene lost 4 bases and the J gene lost 11 bases, with 11 bases spanning the gap. CDR3 DNA sequence: TGTGCCAGCAGCCCAGGCAGGGACGCTTTCTTT. Translating gives CASSPGRDAFF.

The chain combines TRBV7-8 with TRBJ1-4; TRBD1 aligns across 9 bases. CDR1 is SGHVS and CDR2 is FQNEAQ in the germline V gene. The length of the CDR3 is 17 residues. The junction had 12 bases not matched to a gene; V was cut back by 5 bases and J by 5 bases. The CDR3 protein is CASSPTGTGTMNEKLFF. In DNA form, the CDR3 reads TGTGCCAGCAGCCCGACCGGGACAGGGACAATGAATGAAAAACTGTTTTTT.

This clonotype was seen a handful of times. The genes are TRBV20-1 and TRBJ2-1, with TRBD1 as a possible D gene (6 bases). CDR1 is DFQATT and CDR2 is SNEGSKA in the germline V gene (reference sequence). Trimming stripped 3 bases from V and 6 bases from J, with 15 bases between. The CDR3 extends over 14 amino acids. The CDR3 bases are TGCAGTGCTAGGTTTGGTGGGGGCTCCAATGAGCAGTTCTTC. Translation: CSARFGGGSNEQFF.

The V gene is TRBV7-2, the J gene TRBJ1-5, with D possibly matching TRBD1 (6 bases). The germline V gene has CDR1 SGHTA and CDR2 FQGNSA. The V end was cut by 5 bases, the J end by 4 bases, with 15 bases between. CDR3 length: 15 amino acids. The DNA of the CDR3 is TGTGCCAGCAGCGTCCAAAGAGGGGGAAATCAGCCCCAGCATTTT. This sequence encodes CASSVQRGGNQPQHF.